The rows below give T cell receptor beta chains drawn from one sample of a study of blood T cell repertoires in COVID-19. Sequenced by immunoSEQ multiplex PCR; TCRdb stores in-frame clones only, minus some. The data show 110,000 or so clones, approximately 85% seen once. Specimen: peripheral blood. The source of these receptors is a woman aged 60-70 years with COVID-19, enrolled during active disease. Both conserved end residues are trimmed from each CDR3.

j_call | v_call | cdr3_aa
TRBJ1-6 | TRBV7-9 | ASSFSRGPENSPLH
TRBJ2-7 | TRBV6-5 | ASSYGQGGHEQY
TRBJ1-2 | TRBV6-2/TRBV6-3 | ASSYRQKLNYGYT
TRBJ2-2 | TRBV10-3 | AIRGQDNTGELF
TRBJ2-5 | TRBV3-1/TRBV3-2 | ASSQVKRLQETQY
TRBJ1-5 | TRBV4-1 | ASSQEFRGKSPQH
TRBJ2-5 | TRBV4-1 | ASSQLTSGGAPWYQETQY
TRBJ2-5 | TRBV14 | ASSRRGTVYQETQY
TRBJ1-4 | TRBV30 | AWTGGDLYNEKLF
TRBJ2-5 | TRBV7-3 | ASSKQPLQETQY
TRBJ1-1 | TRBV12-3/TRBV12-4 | ASSLDGTTEAF
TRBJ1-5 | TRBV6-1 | ASSEDETGSYQPQH
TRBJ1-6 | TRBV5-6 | ASSLTGNSPLH
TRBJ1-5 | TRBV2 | ASSERGQKFQPQH
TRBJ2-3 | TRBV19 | ASSIERMTDTQY
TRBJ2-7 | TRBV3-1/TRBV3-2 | ASSQDRTSYGQY
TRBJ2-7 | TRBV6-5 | ASRQFYEQY
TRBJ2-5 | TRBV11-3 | ASSFYRGETQY
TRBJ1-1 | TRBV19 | ASSVKDRVDTEAF
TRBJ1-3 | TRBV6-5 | ASSYGQGISGNTIY
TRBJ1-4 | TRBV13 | ASSFGTGVEKLF
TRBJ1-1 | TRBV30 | AWTTWDRPNTEAF
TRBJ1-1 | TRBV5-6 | ASSGTGATEAF
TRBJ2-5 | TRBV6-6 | ASSYATGEETQY
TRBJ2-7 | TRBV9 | ASSAERASGALPYEQY